The TCR beta chain under discussion was sequenced for a study of OX40 agonist ivuxolimab in advanced cancers. The germline V gene has CDR1 SNHLY and CDR2 FYNNEI. This CDR3 comprises 13 residues. Losses at the gene ends were 6 bases for V and 7 bases for J; bases not matched to a gene: 8. Clones were sequenced by immunoSEQ multiplex PCR, and TCRdb holds only the in-frame ones, with some missing. The sample comprises roughly 70,000 clones, about 80% of which are singletons, and approximately 2.2% rests with the top ten. The sequences come from CD4+ or CD8+ T cells sorted from blood, collected in a trial of the OX40 agonist ivuxolimab. The source of this sequence is an adult with an advanced solid tumor such as melanoma, head and neck, liver or kidney cancer. The chain is built from TRBV2 and TRBJ1-1; 7 bases line up with TRBD1. This CDR3 reads CASRSTGTGEAFF. The DNA for the CDR3 is TGTGCCAGCAGGTCGACAGGGACCGGTGAAGCTTTCTTT.